What follows describes a single T cell receptor beta chain. The entry originates in a study of blood T cell repertoires in COVID-19. Overall study context: COVID-19 samples from acute and convalescent phases originated in the United States, Italy and Spain. T cells, B-cell-depleted T cells, or PBMCs provided the cDNA or gDNA that served as material.

As handled by the study authors: Estimation of nucleated cell counts relied on the amplification of reference gene primers. Repertoires were generated with immunoSEQ multiplex PCR, while TCRdb's copy carries only in-frame clones and drops some. V, J and clone size are those of that table, while D and trimming were read from the DNA. The data show approximately 240,000 clones, 80% to 95% seen once. J was trimmed by 3 bases and V by 1 base; bases with no gene match: 5. The CDR3 length is 15 residues. Per the germline V gene, CDR1 is SGHNT and CDR2 is YENEEA. Sequenced input: PBMCs or T cells enriched from blood (not recorded which). The rearrangement joins TRBV11-3 to TRBJ1-1; 7 positions match TRBD1. The origin of this receptor is a woman between 18 and 29 years old who had recovered from COVID-19. CDR3 in amino acids: CASSLAGQTHTEAFF. The CDR3, as DNA: TGTGCCAGCAGCTTAGCGGGACAGACCCACACTGAAGCTTTCTTT.